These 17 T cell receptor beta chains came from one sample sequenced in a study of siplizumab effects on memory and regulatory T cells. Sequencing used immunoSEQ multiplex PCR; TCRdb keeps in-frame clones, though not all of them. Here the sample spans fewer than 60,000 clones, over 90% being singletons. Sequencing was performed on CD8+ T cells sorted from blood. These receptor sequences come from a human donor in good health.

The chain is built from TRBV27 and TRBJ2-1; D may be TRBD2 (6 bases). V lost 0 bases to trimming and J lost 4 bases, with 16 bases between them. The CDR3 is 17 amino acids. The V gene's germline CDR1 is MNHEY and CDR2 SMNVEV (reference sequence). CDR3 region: CASSLSRVSGEYNEQFF. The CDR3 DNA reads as TGTGCCAGCAGTTTATCCCGCGTTAGCGGAGAGTACAATGAGCAGTTCTTC.

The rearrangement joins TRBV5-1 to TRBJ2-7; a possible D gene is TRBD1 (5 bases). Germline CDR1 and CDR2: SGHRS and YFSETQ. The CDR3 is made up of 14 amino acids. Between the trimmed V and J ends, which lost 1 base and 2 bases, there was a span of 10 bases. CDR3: CASSLWGRPYEQYF. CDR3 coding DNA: TGCGCCAGCAGCTTGTGGGGCCGCCCCTACGAGCAGTACTTC.

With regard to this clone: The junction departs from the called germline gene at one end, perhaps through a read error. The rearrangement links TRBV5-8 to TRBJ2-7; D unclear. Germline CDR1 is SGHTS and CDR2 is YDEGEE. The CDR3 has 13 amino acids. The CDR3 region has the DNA TGTGCCAGCAGCTCGGAACGTGTCGTACCCCCGAACTTC. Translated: CASSSERVVPPNF.

The CDR3 protein is CASSPGLTSTDTQYF. As DNA, the CDR3 is TGTGCCAGCAGCCCGGGACTAACTAGCACAGATACGCAGTATTTT. This chain links TRBV7-3 with TRBJ2-3, with TRBD2 identical over 7 bases. The CDR3 has 15 amino acids. The V gene's germline CDR1 is SGHTA and CDR2 FQGTGA. V lost 5 bases to trimming and J lost 0 bases; unmatched junction nucleotides: 5.

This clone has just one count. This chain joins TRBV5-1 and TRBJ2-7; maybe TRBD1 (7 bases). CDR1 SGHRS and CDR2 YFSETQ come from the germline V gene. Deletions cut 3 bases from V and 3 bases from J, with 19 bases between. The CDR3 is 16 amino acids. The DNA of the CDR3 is TGCGCCAGCAGCTACCGCGGGACAGAGAATGGCTACGAGCAGTACTTC. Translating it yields CASSYRGTENGYEQYF. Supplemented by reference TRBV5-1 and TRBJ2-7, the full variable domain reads KAGVTQTPRYLIKTRGQQVTLSCSPISGHRSVSWYQQTPGQGLQFLFEYFSETQRNKGNFPGRFSGRQFSNSRSEMNVSTLELGDSALYLCASSYRGTENGYEQYFGPGTRLTVT.

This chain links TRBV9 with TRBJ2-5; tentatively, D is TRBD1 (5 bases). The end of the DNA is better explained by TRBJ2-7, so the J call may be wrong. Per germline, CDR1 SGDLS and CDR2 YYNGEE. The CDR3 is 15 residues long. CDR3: CASAIGADSSYEQYF. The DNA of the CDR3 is TGTGCCAGCGCTATAGGGGCAGACAGCTCCTACGAGCAGTACTTC.

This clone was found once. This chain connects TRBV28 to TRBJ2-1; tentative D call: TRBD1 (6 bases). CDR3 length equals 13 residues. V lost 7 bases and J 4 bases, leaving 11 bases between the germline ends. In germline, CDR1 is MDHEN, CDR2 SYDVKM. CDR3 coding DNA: TGTGCCAGCAAGGACAGAGATTACAATGAGCAGTTCTTC. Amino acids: CASKDRDYNEQFF.

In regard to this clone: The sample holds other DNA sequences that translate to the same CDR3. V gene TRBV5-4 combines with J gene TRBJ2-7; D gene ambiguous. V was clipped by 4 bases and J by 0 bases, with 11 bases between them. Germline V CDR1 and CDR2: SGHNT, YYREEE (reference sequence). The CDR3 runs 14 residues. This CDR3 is CASSLDRSSYEQYF. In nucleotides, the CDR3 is TGTGCCAGCAGCCTCGATCGCAGCTCCTACGAGCAGTACTTC.

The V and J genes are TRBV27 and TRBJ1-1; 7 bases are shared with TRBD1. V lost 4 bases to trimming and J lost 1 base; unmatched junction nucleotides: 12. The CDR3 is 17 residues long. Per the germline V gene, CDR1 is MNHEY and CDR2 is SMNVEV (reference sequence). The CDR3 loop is CASSSRGGDSSNTEAFF. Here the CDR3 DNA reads TGTGCCAGCAGTTCCCGAGGGGGGGACAGTTCGAACACTGAAGCTTTCTTT.

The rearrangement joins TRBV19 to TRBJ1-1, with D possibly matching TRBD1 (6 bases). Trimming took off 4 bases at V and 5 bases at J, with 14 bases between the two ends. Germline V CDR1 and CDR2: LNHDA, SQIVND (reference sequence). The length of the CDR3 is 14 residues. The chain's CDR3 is CASSTTLGGTEAFF. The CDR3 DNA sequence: TGTGCCAGTAGTACTACTCTAGGGGGTACTGAAGCTTTCTTT.

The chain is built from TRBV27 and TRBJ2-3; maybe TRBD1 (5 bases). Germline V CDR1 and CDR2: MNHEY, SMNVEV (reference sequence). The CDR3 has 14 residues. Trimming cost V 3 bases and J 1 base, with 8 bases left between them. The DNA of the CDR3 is TGTGCCAGCAGTTTGGGGCTGGGCACAGATACGCAGTATTTT. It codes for CASSLGLGTDTQYF.

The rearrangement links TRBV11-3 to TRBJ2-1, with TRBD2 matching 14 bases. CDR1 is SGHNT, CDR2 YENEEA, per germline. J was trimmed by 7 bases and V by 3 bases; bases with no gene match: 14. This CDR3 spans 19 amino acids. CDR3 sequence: CASSFTGLAGEGARNEQFF. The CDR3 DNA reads TGTGCCAGCAGCTTTACGGGACTAGCGGGAGAAGGAGCGAGGAATGAGCAGTTCTTC.

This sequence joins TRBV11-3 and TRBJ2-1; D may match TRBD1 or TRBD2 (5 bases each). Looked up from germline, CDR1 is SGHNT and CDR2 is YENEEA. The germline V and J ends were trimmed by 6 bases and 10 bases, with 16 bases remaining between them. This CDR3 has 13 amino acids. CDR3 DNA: TGTGCCAGCAGTCCGGGGCCCGACATGGAGCAGTTCTTC. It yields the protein CASSPGPDMEQFF.

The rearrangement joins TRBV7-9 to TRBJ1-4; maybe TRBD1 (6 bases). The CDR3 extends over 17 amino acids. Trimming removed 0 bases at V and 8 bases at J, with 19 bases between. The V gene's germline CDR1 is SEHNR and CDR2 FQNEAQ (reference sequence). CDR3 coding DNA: TGTGCCAGCAGCTTAGCGGACGGAGGGGGGCAAGGGGAAAAACTGTTTTTT. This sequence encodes CASSLADGGGQGEKLFF.

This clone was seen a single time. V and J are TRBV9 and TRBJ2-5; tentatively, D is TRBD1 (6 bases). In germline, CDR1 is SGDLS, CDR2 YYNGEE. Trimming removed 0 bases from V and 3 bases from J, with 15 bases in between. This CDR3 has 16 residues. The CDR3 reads CASSVDRDRGEETQYF. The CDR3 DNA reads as TGTGCCAGCAGCGTAGACAGGGATCGAGGTGAAGAGACCCAGTACTTC.

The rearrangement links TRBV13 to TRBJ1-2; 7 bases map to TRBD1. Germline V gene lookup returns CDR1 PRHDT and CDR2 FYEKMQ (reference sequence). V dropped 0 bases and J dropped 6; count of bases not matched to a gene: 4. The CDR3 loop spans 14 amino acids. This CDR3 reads CASSLGATGDGYTF. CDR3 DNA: TGTGCCAGCAGCTTAGGGGCAACAGGGGATGGCTACACCTTC. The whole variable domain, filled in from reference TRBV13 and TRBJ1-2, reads AAGVIQSPRHLIKEKRETATLKCYPIPRHDTVYWYQQGPGQDPQFLISFYEKMQSDKGSIPDRFSAQQFSDYHSELNMSSLELGDSALYFCASSLGATGDGYTFGSGTRLTVV.

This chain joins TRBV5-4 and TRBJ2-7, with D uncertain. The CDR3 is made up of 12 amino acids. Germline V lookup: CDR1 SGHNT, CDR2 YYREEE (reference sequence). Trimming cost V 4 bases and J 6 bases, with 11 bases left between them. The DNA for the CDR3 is TGTGCCAGCAGCCAAGATGGCCGCGAGCAGTACTTC. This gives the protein CASSQDGREQYF.